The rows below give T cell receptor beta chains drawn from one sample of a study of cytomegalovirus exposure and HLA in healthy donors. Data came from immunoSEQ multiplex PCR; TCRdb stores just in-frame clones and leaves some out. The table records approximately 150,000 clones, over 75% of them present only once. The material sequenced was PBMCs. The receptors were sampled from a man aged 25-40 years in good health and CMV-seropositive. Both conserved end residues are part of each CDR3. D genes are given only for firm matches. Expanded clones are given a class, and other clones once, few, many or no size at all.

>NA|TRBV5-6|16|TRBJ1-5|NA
CASRLGPPSGNQPQHF
TGTGCCAGCAGGCTGGGGCCTCCTAGTGGCAATCAGCCCCAGCATTTT
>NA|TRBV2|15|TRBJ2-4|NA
CASRMGLLAKNSQYF
TGTGCCAGCAGGATGGGACTTTTAGCCAAAAACAGTCAGTACTTC
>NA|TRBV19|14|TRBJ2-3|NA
CASTRRFSTDTQYF
TGTGCCAGTACCCGCCGGTTTAGCACAGATACGCAGTATTTT
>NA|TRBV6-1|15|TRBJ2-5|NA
CASSQGPFLAETQYF
TGTGCCAGCAGCCAGGGCCCATTCCTAGCGGAGACCCAGTACTTC
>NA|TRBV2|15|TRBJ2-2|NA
CASRSDGGGTGELFF
TGTGCCAGCAGGTCGGACGGTGGAGGCACCGGGGAGCTGTTTTTT
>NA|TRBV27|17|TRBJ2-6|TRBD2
CASNIAGGPVGANVLTF
TGTGCCAGCAATATAGCGGGAGGGCCGGTTGGGGCCAACGTCCTGACTTTC
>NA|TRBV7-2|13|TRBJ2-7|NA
CASSWAGFYEQYF
TGTGCCAGCAGCTGGGCAGGATTCTACGAGCAGTACTTC
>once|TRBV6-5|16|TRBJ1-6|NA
CASSYLAAGFVSPLHF
TGTGCCAGCAGTTATTTAGCGGCGGGATTTGTTTCACCCCTCCACTTT
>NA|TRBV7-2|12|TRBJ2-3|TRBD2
CASSPSGDTQYF
TGTGCCAGCAGCCCTAGCGGGGACACGCAGTATTTT
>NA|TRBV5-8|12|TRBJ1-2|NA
CASLRGTYGYTF
TGTGCCAGCCTCCGCGGAACGTATGGCTACACCTTC
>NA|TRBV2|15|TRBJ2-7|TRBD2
CASSYTSGISYEQYF
TGTGCCAGCAGTTATACTAGCGGGATTTCCTACGAGCAGTACTTC
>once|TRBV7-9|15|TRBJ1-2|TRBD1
CSSSSTGTGVYGYTF
TGTTCCAGCAGCTCGACCGGGACAGGGGTCTATGGCTACACCTTC
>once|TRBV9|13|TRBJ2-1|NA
CASSASRYGEQFF
TGTGCCAGCAGCGCATCCAGGTATGGTGAGCAGTTCTTC
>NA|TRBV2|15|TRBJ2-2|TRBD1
CASSGGTGRTGELFF
TGTGCCAGCAGTGGGGGGACAGGGCGAACCGGGGAGCTGTTTTTT
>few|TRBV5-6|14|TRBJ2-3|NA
CASSSRGHTDTQYF
TGTGCCAGCAGCTCTAGGGGACACACAGATACGCAGTATTTT
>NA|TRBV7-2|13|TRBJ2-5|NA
CASGSGNQETQYF
TGTGCCAGCGGGTCAGGGAATCAAGAGACCCAGTACTTC
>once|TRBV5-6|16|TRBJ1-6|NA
CASSWGRTTLLSPLHF
TGTGCCAGCAGTTGGGGCAGAACTACTCTTCTGTCACCCCTCCACTTT
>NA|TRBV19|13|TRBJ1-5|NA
CASSISGGQPQHF
TGTGCCAGTAGTATTTCCGGAGGTCAGCCCCAGCATTTT
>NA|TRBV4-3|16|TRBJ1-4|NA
CASSPTSGTTNEKLFF
TGCGCCAGCAGCCCGACATCAGGGACAACTAATGAAAAACTGTTTTTT
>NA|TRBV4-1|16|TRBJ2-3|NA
CASSHISTSSGDTQYF
TGCGCCAGCAGCCATATAAGCACTAGCTCGGGAGATACGCAGTATTTT
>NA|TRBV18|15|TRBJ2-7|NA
CASSLTPGGAHEQYF
TGTGCCAGCTCATTAACCCCTGGGGGGGCCCACGAGCAGTACTTC
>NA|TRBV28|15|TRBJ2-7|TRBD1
CASRRRTGSSYEQYF
TGTGCCAGCAGGCGACGGACAGGGAGCTCCTACGAGCAGTACTTC
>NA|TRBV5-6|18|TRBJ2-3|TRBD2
CASSLRTSGGGWTDTQYF
TGTGCCAGCAGCCTCCGGACTAGCGGGGGGGGATGGACAGATACGCAGTATTTT
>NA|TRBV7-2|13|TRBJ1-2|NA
CASSAGRTYGYTF
TGTGCCAGCAGCGCGGGACGAACCTATGGCTACACCTTC
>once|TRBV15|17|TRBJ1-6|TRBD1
CATSRPGTGGADSPLHF
TGTGCCACCAGCAGACCCGGGACAGGGGGCGCGGATTCACCCCTCCACTTT
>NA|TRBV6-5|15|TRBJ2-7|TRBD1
CASSLDRVPLYEQYF
TGTGCCAGCAGTCTTGACAGGGTCCCTCTCTACGAGCAGTACTTC
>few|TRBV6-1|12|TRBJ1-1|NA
CASSLGYTEAFF
TGTGCCAGCAGTCTCGGGTACACTGAAGCTTTCTTT
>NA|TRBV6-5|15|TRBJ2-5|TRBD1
CASSPWTGFQETQYF
TGTGCCAGCAGCCCATGGACAGGGTTTCAAGAGACCCAGTACTTC
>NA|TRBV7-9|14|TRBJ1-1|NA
CASSLEGRDTEAFF
TGTGCCAGCAGCTTAGAGGGGCGCGACACTGAAGCTTTCTTT
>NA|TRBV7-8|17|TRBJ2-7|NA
CASSSAPQGILSYEQYF
TGTGCCAGCAGCTCAGCCCCCCAGGGTATCCTCTCCTACGAGCAGTACTTC
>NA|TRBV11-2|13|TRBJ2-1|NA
CASRSGLNNEQFF
TGTGCCAGCCGCAGCGGGCTCAACAATGAGCAGTTCTTC
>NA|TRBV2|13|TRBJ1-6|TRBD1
CASSRGPGSPLHF
TGTGCCAGCAGCAGGGGGCCGGGATCACCCCTCCACTTT
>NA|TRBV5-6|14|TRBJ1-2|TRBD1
CASSRQGLNYGYTF
TGTGCCAGCAGCCGACAGGGTCTTAACTATGGCTACACCTTC
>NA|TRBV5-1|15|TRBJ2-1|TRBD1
CASRAGTGVRNEQFF
TGCGCCAGCAGGGCCGGGACAGGGGTGAGGAATGAGCAGTTCTTC
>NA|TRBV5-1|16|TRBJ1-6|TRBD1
CASSNDRGLDNSPLHF
TGCGCCAGCAGCAACGATAGGGGGCTCGATAATTCACCCCTCCACTTT
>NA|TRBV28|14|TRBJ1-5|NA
CASSLSQRNQPQHF
TGTGCCAGCAGTTTATCACAGAGAAATCAGCCCCAGCATTTT
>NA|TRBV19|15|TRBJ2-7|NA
CASSPLWTGADEQYF
TGTGCCAGTAGTCCCCTCTGGACGGGAGCGGACGAGCAGTACTTC
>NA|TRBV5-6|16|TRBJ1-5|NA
CASTTLSSGGNQPQHF
TGTGCCAGCACCACTTTAAGCTCAGGGGGCAATCAGCCCCAGCATTTT
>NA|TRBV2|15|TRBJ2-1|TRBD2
CASPPILAGNNEQFF
TGTGCCAGCCCCCCCATTCTAGCGGGGAACAATGAGCAGTTCTTC
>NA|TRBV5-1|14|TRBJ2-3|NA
CASKGGSTPGAQYF
TGCGCCAGCAAAGGCGGGTCAACACCAGGGGCGCAGTATTTT